This T cell receptor (beta chain) originates from a study of cytomegalovirus exposure and HLA in healthy donors. About the study: Inside one of the first data releases sat about 91 million unique TCRs taken from HLA-typed donors.

The donors, nominally healthy at sampling, likely had unrecorded immune exposures. The CDR3 spans 12 residues. V dropped 10 bases and J dropped 4; count of bases not matched to a gene: 2. CDR1 and CDR2 (germline): MNHNS, SASEGT. About this clone: The antigen remains undetermined.

Study-level points and caveats: Later analysis demonstrated an association between a missense DCLRE1C variant and TCR beta V- and J-gene trimming. A later analysis by the authors found several of the most significant clusters apparently linked to common viral pathogens.

Amplification used 60 Vbeta primers and 13 Jbeta primers. Sequencing used immunoSEQ multiplex PCR; TCRdb keeps in-frame clones, though not all of them. The sample lists about 140,000 clones, about 84% occurring once. The rearrangement uses TRBV6-1 and TRBJ1-2; 11 bases align to TRBD1. Sample: PBMCs. The receptor was derived from a man aged 45-60 years in good health and CMV-seronegative. CDR3 region: CATGQGAYGYTF. DNA of the CDR3: TGTGCCACTGGACAGGGGGCCTATGGCTACACCTTC.